This T cell receptor (beta chain) was recovered during a study of PD-L1 blockade in urothelial cancer. J lost 7 bases, V lost 3 bases, and 7 bases had no gene match. CDR3 length equals 14 residues. Germline CDR1 and CDR2: MDHEN and SYDVKM. The time point is: pretreatment peripheral blood. The assay was immunoSEQ multiplex PCR, and TCRdb's table has in-frame clones only and misses some. The repertoire holds tens of thousands of clones, with around 72% as singletons. This TCR derives from a man between 65 and 79 years old with urothelial cancer. Material: PBMCs, obtained around atezolizumab (anti-PD-L1) treatment. The chain recombines TRBV28 with TRBJ2-7; the match to TRBD1 covers 9 bases. The CDR3 loop reads CASSLQQGAREQYF. The DNA of the CDR3 is TGTGCCAGCAGTTTGCAACAGGGGGCGCGAGAGCAGTACTTC.